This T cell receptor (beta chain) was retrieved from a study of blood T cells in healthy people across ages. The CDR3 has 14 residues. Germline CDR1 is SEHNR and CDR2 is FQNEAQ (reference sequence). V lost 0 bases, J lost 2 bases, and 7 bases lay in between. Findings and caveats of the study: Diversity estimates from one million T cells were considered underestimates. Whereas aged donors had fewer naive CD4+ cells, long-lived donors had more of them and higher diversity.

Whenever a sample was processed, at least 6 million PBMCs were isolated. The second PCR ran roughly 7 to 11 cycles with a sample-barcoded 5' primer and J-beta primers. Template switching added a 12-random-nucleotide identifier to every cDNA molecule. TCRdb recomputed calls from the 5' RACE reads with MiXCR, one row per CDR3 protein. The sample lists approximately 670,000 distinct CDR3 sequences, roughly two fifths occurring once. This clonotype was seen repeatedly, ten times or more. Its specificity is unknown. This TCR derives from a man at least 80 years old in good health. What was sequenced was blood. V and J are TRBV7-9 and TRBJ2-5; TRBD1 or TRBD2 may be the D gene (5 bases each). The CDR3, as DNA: TGTGCCAGCAGCTTAGCGGGGGTGCAAGAGACCCAGTACTTC. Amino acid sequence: CASSLAGVQETQYF.